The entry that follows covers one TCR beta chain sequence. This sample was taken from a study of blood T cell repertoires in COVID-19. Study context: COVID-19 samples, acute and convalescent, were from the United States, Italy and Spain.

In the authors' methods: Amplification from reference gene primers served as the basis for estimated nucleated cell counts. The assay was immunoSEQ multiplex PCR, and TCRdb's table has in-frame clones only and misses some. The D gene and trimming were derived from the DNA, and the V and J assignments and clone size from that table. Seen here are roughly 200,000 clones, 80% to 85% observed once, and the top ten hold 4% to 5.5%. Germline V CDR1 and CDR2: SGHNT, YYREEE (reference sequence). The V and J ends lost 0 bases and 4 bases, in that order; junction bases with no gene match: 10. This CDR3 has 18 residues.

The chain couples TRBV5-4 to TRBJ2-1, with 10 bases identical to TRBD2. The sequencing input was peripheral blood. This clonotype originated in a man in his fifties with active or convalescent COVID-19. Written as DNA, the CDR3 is TGTGCCAGCAGCTTGGCAACCCTAGCGGGGGCAGTTTACAATGAGCAGTTCTTC. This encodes CASSLATLAGAVYNEQFF.